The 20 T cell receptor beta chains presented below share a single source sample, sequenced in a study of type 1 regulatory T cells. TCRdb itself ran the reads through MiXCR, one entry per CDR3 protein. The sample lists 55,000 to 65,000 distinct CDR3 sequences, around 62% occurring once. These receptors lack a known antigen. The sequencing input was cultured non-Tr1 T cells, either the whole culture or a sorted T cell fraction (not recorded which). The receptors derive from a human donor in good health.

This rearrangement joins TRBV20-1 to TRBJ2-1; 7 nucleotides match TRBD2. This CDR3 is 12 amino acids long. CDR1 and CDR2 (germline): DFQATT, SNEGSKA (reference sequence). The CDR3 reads CSAPSGYNEQFF. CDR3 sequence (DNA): TGCAGCGCCCCTAGCGGATACAATGAGCAGTTCTTC.

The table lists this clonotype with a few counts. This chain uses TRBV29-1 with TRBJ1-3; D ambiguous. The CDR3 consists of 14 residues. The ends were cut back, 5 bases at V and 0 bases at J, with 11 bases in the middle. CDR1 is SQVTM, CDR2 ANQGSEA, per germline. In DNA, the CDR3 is TGCAGCGTTCTGTCCTATGGCTCTGGAAACACCATATATTTT. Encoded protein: CSVLSYGSGNTIYF.

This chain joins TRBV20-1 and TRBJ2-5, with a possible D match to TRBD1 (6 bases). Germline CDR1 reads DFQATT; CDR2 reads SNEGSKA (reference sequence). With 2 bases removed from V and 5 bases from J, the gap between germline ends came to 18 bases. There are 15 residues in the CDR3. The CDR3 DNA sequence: TGCAGTGCTAGACCCGCTGACAGGATCGGGGAGACCCAGTACTTC. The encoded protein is CSARPADRIGETQYF.

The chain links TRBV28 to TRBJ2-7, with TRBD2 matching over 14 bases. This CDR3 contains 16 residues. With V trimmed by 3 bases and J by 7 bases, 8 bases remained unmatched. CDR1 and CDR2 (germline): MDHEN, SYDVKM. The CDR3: CASSLGLAGEFNEQYF. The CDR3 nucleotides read TGTGCCAGCAGTTTGGGACTAGCGGGAGAGTTTAATGAGCAGTACTTC.

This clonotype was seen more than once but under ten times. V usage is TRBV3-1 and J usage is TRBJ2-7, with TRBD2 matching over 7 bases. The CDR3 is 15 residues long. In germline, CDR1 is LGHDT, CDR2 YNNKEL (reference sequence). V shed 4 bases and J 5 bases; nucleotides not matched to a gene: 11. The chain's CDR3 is CASSPPGGRYHEQYF. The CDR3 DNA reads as TGTGCCAGCAGCCCCCCCGGGGGGAGGTACCACGAGCAGTACTTC.

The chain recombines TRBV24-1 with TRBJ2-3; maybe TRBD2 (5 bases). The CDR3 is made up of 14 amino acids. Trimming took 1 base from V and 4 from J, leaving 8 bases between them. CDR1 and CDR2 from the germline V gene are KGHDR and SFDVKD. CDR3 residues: CATSDFRGSDTQYF. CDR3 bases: TGTGCCACCAGTGATTTCAGAGGGTCAGATACGCAGTATTTT.

In DNA, the CDR3 is TGCAGCGTTCGGAGGGGAGGGAACGAGCAGTACTTC. As protein: CSVRRGGNEQYF. The J gene is TRBJ2-7, the V gene TRBV29-1; 7 nucleotides agree with TRBD2. V lost 5 bases and J lost 5; bases outside the gene matches: 6. Germline values: CDR1 SQVTM, CDR2 ANQGSEA. This CDR3 is 12 amino acids long.

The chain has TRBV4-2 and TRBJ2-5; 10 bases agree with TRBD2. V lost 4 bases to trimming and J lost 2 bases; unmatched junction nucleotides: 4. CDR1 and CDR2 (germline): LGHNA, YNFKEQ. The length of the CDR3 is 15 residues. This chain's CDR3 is CASSLGTSVQETQYF. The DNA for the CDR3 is TGTGCCAGCAGCCTCGGGACTAGCGTTCAAGAGACCCAGTACTTC.

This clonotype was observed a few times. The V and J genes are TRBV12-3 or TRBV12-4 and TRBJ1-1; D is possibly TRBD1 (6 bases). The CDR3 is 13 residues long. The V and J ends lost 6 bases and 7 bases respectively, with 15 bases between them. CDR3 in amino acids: CASSQQTGSEAFF. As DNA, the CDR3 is TGTGCCAGCAGCCAGCAGACAGGAAGTGAAGCTTTCTTT.

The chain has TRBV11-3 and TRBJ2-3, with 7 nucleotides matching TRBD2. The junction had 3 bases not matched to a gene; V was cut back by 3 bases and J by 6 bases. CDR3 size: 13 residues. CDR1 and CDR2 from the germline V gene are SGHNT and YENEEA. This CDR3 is CASSFISGDTQYF. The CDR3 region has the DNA TGTGCCAGCAGCTTCATTAGCGGGGATACGCAGTATTTT.

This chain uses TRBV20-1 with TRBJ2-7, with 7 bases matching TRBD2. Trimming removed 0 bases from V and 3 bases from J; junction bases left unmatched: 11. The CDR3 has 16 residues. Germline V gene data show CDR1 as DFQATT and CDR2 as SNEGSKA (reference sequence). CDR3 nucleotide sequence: TGCAGTGCTAGAGATTTTCGCGGGAGCCATGACTACGAGCAGTACTTC. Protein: CSARDFRGSHDYEQYF.

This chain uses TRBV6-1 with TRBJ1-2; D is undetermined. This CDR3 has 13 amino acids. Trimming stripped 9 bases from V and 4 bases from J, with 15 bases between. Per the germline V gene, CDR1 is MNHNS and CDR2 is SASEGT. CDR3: CASDLDGLYGYTF. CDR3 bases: TGTGCCAGTGACCTGGACGGACTCTATGGCTACACCTTC.

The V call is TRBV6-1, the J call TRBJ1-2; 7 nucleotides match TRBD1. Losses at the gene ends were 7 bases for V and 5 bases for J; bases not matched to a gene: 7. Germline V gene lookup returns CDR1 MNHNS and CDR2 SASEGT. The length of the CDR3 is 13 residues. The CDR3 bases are TGTGCCAGCACTGGTGGGACAGCTTATGGCTACACCTTC. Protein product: CASTGGTAYGYTF.

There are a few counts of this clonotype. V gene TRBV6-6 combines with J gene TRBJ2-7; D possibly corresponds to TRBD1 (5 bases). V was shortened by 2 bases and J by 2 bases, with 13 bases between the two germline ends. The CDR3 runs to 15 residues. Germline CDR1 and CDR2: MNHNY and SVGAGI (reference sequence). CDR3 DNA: TGTGCCAGCAGTTACGGGGCAGGTATAACCTACGAGCAGTACTTC. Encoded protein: CASSYGAGITYEQYF.

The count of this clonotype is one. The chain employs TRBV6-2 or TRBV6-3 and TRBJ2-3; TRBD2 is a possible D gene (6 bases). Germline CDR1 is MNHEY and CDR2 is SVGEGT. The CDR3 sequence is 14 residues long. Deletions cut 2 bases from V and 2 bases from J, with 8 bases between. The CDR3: CASSYGDSTDTQYF. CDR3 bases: TGTGCCAGCAGTTACGGGGACTCCACAGATACGCAGTATTTT.

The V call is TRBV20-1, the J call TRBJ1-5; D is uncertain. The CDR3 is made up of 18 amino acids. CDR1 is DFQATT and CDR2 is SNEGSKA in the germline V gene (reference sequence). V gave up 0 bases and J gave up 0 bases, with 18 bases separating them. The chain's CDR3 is CSARDPAGSPYSNQPQHF. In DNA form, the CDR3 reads TGCAGTGCTAGAGATCCCGCCGGGAGTCCCTATAGCAATCAGCCCCAGCATTTT.

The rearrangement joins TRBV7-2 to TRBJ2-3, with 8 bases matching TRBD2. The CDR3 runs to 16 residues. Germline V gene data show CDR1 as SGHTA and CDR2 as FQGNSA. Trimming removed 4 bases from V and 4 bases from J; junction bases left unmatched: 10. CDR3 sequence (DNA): TGTGCCAGCAGCTCGACCGGGACTAGTTTGGCAGATACGCAGTATTTT. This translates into CASSSTGTSLADTQYF.

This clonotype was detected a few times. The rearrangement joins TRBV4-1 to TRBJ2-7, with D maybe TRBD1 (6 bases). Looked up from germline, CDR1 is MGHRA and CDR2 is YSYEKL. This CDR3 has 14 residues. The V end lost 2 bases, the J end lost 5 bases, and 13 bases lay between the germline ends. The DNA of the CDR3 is TGCGCCAGCAGCCAATACGCCAGGGGCAACGAGCAGTACTTC. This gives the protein CASSQYARGNEQYF.

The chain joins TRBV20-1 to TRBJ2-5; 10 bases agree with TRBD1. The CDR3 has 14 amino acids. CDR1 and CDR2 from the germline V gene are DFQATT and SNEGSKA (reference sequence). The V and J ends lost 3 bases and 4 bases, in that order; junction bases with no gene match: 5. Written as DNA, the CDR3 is TGCAGTGCTAGCCAAGACAGGGGGCGAGAGACCCAGTACTTC. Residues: CSASQDRGRETQYF.

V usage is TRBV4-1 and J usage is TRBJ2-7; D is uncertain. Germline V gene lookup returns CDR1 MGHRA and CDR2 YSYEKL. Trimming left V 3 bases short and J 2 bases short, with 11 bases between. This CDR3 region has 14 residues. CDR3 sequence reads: CASSHVGKTYEQYF. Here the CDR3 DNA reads TGCGCCAGCAGCCATGTAGGGAAAACCTACGAGCAGTACTTC.